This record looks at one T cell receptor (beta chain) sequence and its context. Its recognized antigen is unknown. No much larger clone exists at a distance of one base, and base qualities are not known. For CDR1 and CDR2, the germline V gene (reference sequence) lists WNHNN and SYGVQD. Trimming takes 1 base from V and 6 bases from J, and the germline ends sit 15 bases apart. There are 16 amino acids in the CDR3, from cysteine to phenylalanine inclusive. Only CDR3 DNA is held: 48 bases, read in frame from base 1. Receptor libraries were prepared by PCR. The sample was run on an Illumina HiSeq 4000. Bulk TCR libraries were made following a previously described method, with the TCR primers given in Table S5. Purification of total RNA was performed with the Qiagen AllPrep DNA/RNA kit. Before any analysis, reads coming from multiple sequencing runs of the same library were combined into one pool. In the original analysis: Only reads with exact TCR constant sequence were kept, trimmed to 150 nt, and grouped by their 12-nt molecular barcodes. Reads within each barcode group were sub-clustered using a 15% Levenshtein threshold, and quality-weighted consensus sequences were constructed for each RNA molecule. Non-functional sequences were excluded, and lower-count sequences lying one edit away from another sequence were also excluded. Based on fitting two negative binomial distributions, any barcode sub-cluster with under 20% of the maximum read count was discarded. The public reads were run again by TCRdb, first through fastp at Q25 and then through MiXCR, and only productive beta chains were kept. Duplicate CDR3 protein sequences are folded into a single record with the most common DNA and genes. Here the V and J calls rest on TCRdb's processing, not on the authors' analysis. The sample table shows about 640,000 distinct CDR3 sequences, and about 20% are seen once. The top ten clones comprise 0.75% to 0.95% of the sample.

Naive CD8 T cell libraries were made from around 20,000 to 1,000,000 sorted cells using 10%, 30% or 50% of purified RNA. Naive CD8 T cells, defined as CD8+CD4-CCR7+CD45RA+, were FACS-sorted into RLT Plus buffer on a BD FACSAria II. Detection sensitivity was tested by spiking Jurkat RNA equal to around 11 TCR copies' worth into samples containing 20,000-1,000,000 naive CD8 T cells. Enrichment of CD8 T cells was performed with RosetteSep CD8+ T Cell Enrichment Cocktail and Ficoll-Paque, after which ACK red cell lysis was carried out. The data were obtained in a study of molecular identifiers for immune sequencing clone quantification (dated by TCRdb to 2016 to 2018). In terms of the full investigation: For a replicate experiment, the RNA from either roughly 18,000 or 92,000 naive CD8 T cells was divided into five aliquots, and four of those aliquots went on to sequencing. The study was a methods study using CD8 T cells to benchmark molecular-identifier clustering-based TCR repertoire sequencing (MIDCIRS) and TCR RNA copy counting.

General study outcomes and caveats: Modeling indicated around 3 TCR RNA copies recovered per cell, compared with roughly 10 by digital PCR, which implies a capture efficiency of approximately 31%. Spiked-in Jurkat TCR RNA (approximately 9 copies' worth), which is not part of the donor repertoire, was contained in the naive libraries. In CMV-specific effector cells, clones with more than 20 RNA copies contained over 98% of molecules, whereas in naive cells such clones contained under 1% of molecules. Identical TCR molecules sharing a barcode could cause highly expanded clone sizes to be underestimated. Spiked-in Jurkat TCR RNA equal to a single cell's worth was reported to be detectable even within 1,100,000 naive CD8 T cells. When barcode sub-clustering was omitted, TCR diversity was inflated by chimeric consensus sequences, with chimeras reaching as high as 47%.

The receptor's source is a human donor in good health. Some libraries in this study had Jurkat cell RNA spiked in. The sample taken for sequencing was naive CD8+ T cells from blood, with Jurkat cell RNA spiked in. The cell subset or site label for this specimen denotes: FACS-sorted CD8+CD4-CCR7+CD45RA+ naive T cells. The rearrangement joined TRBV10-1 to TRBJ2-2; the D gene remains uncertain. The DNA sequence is TGCGCCAGCAGTGAGTTTTCGAGCAGCCCGGCCGGGGAGCTGTTTTTT. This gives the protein CASSEFSSSPAGELFF.